This T cell receptor beta chain was identified in a study of shared clonotypes between healthy human individuals. Concerning this clone itself: Its antigen is still unknown.

Study-wide points: Approximately 4.9% of naive CD4 clonotypes were shared across a few donors. The represented genetic and exposure-history diversity was limited by the small number of donors.

The germline V gene has CDR1 SGHRS and CDR2 YFSETQ. This CDR3 has 19 residues. Trimming removed 0 bases from V and 2 bases from J, with 24 bases in between. At a deep level, the assay was run. This table comes from immunoSEQ multiplex PCR, and its TCRdb copy is limited to in-frame clones, with some not included. The sample records around 2,000,000 clones, less than 95% being singletons. The naive CD8 fraction comprised CD45RO-negative cells positively selected for CCR7 and excluded terminally differentiated effector memory CD45RA+ cells. The study drew all its donors from Caucasian adults living in Nashville, Tennessee.

This chain connects TRBV5-1 to TRBJ2-7; D not certain. This TCR was sampled from a man aged 18 to 29 in good health. The sample comprised naive CD8+ T cells sorted from blood. DNA of the CDR3: TGCGCCAGCAGCTTGGAAGCCGAAGCGCCAACCCCTCCACCCTACGAGCAGTACTTC. Its translation: CASSLEAEAPTPPPYEQYF.